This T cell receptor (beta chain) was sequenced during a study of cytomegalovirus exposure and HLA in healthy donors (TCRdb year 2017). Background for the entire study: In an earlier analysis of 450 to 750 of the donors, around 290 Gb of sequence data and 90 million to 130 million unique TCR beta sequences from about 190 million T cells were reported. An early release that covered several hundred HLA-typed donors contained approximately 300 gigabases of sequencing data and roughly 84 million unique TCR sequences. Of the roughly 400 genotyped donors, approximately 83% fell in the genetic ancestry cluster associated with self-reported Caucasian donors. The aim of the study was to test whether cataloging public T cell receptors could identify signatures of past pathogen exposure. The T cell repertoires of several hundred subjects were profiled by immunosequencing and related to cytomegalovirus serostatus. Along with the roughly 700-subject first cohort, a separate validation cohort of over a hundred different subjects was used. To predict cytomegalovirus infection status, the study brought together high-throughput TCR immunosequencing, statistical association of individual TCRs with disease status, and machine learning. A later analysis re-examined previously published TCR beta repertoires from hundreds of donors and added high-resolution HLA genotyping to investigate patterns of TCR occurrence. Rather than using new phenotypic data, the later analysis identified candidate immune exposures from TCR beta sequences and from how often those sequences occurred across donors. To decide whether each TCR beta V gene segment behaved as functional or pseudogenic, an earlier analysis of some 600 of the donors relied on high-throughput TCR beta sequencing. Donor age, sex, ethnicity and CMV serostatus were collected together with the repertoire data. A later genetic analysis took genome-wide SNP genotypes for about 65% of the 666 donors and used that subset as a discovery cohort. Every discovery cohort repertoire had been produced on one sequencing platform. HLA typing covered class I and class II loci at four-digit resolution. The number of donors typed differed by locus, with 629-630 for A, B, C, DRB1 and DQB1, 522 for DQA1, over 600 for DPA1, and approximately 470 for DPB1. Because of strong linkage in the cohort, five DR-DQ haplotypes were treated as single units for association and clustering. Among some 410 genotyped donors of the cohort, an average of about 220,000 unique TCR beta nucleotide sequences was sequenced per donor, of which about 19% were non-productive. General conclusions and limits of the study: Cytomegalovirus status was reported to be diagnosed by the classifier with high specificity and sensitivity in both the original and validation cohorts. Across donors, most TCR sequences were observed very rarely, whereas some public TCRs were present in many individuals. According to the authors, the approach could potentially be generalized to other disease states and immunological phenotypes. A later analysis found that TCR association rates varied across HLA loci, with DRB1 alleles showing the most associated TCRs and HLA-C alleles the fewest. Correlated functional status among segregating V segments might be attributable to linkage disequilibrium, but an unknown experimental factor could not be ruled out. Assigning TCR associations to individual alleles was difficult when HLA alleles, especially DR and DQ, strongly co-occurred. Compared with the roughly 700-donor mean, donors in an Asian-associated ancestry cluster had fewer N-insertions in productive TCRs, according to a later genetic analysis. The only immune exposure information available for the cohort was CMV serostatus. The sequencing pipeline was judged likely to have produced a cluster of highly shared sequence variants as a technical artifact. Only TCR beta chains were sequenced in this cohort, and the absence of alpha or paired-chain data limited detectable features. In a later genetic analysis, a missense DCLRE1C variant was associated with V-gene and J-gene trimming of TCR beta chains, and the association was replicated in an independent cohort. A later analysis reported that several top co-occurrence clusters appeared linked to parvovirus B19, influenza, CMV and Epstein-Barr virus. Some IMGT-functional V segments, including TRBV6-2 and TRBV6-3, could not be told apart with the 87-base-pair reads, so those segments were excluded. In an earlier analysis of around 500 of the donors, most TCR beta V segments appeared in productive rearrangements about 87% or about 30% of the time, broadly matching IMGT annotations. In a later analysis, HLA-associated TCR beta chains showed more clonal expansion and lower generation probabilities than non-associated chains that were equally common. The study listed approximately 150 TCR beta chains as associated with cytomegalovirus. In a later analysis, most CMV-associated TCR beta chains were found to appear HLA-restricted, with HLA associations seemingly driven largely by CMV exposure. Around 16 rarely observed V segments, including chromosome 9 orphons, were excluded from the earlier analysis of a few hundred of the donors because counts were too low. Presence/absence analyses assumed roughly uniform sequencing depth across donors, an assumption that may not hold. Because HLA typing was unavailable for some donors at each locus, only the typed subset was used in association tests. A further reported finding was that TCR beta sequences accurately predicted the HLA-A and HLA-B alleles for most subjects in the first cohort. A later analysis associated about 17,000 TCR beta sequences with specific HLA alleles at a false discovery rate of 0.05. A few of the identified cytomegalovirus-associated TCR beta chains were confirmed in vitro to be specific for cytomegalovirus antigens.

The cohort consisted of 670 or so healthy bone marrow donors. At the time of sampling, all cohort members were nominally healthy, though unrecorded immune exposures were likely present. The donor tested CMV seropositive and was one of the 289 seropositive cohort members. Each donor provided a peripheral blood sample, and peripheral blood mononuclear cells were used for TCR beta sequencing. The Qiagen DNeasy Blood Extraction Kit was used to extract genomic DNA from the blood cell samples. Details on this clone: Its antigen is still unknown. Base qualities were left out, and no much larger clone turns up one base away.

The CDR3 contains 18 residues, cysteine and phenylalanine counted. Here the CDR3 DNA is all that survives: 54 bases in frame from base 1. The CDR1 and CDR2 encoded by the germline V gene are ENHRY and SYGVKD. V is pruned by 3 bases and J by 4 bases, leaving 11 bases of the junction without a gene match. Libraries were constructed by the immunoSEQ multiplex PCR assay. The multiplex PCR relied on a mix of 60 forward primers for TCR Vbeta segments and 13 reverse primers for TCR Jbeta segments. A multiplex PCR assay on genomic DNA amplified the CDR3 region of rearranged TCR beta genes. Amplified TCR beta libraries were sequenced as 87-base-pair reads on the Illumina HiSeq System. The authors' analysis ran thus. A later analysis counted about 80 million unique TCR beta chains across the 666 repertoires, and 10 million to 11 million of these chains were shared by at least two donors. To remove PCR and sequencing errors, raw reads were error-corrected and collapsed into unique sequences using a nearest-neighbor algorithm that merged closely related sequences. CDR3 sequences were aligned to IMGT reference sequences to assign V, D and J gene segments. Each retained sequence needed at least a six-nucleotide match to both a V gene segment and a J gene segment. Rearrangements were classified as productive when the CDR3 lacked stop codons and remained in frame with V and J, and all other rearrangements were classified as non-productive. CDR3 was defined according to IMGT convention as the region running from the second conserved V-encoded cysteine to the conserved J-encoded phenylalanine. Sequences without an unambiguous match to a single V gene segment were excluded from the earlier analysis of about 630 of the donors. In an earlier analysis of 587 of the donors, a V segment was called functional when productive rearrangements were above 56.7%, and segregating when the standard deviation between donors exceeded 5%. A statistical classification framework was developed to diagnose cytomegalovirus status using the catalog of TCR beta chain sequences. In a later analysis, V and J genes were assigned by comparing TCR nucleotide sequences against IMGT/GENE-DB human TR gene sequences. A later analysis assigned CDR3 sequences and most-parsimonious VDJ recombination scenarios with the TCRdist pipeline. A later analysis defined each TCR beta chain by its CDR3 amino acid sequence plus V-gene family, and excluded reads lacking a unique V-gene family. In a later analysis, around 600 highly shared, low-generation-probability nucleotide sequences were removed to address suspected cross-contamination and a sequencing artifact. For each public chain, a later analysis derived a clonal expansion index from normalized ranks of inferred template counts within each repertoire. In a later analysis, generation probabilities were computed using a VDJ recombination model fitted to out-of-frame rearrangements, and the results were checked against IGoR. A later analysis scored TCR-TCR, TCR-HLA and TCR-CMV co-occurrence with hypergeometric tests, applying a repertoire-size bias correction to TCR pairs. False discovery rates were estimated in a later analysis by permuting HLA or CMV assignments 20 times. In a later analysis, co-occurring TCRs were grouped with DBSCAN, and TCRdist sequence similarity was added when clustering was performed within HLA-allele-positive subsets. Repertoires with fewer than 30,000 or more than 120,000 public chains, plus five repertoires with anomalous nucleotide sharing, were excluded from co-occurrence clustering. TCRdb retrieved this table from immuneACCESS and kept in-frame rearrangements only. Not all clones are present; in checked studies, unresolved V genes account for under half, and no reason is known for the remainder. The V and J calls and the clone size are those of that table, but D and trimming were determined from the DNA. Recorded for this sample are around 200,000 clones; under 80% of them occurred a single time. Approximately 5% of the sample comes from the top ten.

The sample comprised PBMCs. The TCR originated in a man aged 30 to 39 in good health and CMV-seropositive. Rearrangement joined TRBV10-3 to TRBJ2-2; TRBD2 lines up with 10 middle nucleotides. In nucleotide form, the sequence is TGTGCCATCAGTGAACAGAGCCTAGCGGGGGATGTCACCGGGGAGCTGTTTTTT. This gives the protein CAISEQSLAGDVTGELFF.